The T cell receptor beta chain under discussion was sequenced for a study of human T cells and chemical hapten exposure. The CDR3 consists of 16 residues. The ends were cut back, 8 bases at V and 5 bases at J, with 21 bases in the middle. From germline, CDR1 is SGHAT and CDR2 FQNNGV. Study-level results: TCRs whose frequency exceeded 1 in 1000 remained the same following DPC sensitization.

On this clonotype itself: As yet, its antigen is unknown.

As for time point: patch test 1, 2 weeks after DPC sensitization. Treatment of the sample: therapeutic diphenylcyclopropenone sensitization with weekly scalp DPC. TCRdb redid the calling of the RACE reads with MiXCR, one entry per CDR3 protein. The profile shows under 120,000 distinct CDR3 sequences, 9.5% to 11% of them singletons. The sequencing used whole blood, collected in connection with sensitization to the hapten diphenylcyclopropenone (DPC). The chain employs TRBV11-2 and TRBJ2-2; D might be TRBD2 (7 bases). This receptor was identified in a woman in her thirties or forties with alopecia areata. Some clones in this sample may be carry-over from other donors' samples. The CDR3 DNA reads as TGTGCCAGCGGAGTAAGCGGGACACGAAAAACCGGGGAGCTGTTTTTT. This codes for CASGVSGTRKTGELFF.